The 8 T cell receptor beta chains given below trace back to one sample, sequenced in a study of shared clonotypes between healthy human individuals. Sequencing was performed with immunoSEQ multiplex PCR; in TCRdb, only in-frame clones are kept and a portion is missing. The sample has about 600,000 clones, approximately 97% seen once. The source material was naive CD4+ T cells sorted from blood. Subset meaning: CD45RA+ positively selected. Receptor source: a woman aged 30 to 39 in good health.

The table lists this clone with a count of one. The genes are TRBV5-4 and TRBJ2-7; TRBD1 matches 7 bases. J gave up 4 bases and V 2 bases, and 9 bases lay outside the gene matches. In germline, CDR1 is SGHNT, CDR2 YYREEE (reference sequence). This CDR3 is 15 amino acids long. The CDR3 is CASSFYRQGLYEQYF. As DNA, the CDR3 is TGTGCCAGCAGCTTCTACAGACAGGGTTTGTACGAGCAGTACTTC.

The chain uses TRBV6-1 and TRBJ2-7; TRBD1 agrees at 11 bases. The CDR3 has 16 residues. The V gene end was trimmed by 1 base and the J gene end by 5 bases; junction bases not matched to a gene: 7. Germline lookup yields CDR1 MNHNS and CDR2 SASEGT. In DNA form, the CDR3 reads TGTGCCAGCAGTGAAGGGACAGGGGGCAACCTCAACGAGCAGTACTTC. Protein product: CASSEGTGGNLNEQYF.

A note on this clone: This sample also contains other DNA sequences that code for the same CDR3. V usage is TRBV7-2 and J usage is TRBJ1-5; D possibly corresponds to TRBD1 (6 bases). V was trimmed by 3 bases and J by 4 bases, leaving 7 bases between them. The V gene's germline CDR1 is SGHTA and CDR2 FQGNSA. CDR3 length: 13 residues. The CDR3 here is CASSLDSNQPQHF. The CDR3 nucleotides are TGTGCCAGCAGCTTGGACAGTAATCAGCCCCAGCATTTT.

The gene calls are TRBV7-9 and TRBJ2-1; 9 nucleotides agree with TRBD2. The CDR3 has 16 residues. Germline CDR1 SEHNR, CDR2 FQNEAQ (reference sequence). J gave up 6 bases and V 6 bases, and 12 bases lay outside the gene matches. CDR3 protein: CASRAPEAGGFNEQFF. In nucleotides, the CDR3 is TGTGCCAGCAGGGCCCCCGAAGCGGGGGGCTTCAATGAGCAGTTCTTC.

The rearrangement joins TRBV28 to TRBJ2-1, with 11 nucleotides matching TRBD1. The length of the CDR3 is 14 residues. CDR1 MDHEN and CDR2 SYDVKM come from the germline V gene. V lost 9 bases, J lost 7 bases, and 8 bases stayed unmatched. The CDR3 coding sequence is TGTGCCAGTATACCGGGACAGGGGGTTAATGAGCAGTTCTTC. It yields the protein CASIPGQGVNEQFF.

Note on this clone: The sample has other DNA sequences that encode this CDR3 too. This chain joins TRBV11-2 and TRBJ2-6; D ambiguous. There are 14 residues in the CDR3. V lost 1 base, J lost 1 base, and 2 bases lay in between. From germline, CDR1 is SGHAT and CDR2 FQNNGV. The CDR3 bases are TGTGCCAGCAGCTTAGTTTCTGGGGCCAACGTCCTGACTTTC. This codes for CASSLVSGANVLTF.

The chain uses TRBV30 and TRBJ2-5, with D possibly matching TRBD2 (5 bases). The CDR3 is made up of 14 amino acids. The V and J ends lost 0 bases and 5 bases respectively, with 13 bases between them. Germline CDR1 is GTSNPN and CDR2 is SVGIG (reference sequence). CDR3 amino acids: CAWSVPGKTETQYF. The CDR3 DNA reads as TGTGCCTGGAGTGTCCCCGGGAAGACGGAGACCCAGTACTTC. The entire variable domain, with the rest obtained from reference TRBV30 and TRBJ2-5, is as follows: SQTIHQWPATLVQPVGSPLSLECTVEGTSNPNLYWYRQAAGRGLQLLFYSVGIGQISSEVPQNLSASRPQDRQFILSSKKLLLSDSGFYLCAWSVPGKTETQYFGPGTRLLVL.

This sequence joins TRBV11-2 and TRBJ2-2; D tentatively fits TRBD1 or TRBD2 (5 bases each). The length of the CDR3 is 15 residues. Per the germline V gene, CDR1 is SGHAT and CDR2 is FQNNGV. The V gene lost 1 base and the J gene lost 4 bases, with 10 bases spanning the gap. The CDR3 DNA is TGTGCCAGCAGCTTAGTAGAGGGGCCCACCGGGGAGCTGTTTTTT. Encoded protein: CASSLVEGPTGELFF.